The subject of this entry is one T cell receptor beta chain. Its target is unknown. This record belongs to a study of T-cell reconstitution after alpha-beta-depleted transplantation in children. Study-wide points: Surviving recipient T cells and intrathymic progenitors accounted for some patients' high TCRbeta diversity at day 60. Several hundred rapidly expanded clones from non-depleted graft cells reportedly supplied alpha-beta T cells about two months post-transplant.

Unique molecular identifiers were built into the TCRbeta library. TCRdb recomputed calls from the PCR reads with MiXCR, one row per CDR3 protein. The sample has 45,000 to 50,000 distinct CDR3 sequences, about 47% seen once. This CDR3 is 16 amino acids long. Trimming pared 3 bases from V and 5 bases from J, leaving 18 bases between. Germline V gene lookup returns CDR1 SGHTA and CDR2 FQGNSA. This chain links TRBV7-2 with TRBJ2-3, with TRBD2 as a possible D gene (7 bases). The source of this sequence is a boy younger than two with SCID, due to receive a stem cell transplant. This specimen consisted of peripheral blood, obtained before TCRalphabeta/CD19-depleted stem cell transplant. The CDR3 here is CASSFGLGGGVDTQYF. CDR3 in DNA: TGTGCCAGCAGCTTTGGTTTAGGAGGGGGGGTAGATACGCAGTATTTT.